A single TCR beta chain is shown here with its context. Antigen unknown. The data derive from a study of T cells in Graves' hyperthyroidism and ophthalmopathy. Whole-study context: Peripheral blood was taken when the disease was first diagnosed, before any treatment began.

Points from the study as a whole: Ophthalmopathy was predicted by the model a median of approximately 6 months ahead of onset.

Researchers took RNA transcripts and amplified the TCR beta CDR3 regions from them. During a first-round RT-PCR of the TCR CDR3, the HTBI primer set was used. MiXCR, applied by TCRdb to the multiplex PCR reads, yields one record per CDR3 protein. The repertoire has hundreds of thousands of distinct CDR3 sequences, just under 20% of them found once; the top ten carry over 45%. Exclusion criteria comprised uncontrolled infection, other autoimmune disease, pregnancy or lactation. PBMCs were sourced from approximately 10 ml fresh peripheral blood. The sample consisted of blood. This clonotype was sampled from a man in his forties or fifties with Graves' ophthalmopathy.

The CDR3, as DNA: TGTGCCAGCAGCCCTATACAGGGGTACTATGGCTACACCTTC. It codes for CASSPIQGYYGYTF. The chain joins TRBV14 to TRBJ1-2, with 7 bases aligning to TRBD1. The J segment lost 3 bases and the V segment lost 4 bases, leaving 5 bases of the junction unmatched. The germline gives CDR1 SGHDN, CDR2 FVKESK. The length of the CDR3 is 14 residues. Full variable domain (outside the CDR3, taken from reference TRBV14 and TRBJ1-2): EAGVTQFPSHSVIEKGQTVTLRCDPISGHDNLYWYRRVMGKEIKFLLHFVKESKQDESGMPNNRFLAERTGGTYSTLKVQPAELEDSGVYFCASSPIQGYYGYTFGSGTRLTVV.